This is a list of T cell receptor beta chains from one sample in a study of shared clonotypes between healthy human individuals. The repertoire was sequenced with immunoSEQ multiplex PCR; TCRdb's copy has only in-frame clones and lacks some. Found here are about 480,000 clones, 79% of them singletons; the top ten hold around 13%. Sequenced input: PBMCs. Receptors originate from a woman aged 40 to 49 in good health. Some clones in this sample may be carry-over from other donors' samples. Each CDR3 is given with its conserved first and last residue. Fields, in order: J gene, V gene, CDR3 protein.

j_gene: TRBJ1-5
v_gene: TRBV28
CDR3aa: CANRTGELSNQPQHF

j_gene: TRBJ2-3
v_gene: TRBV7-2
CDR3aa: CASSARLGGVFGLTQYF

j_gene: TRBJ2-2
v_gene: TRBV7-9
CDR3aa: CASSLGVPTGELFF

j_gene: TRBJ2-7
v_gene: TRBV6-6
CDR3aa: CASRSIRGPYEQYF

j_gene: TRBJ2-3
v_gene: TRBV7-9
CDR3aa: CASSRELSDTQYF

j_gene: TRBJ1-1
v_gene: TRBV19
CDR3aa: CASSMRGMNTEAFF

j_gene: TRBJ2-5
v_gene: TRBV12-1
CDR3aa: CASSRGVRDRQETQYF

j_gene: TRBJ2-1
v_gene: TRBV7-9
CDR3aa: CASSPRRASGSWGNNEQFF

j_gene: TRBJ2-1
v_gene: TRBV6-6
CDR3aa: CASSYGTDSYNEQFF

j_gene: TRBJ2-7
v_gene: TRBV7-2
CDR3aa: CASSQGPNSYEQYF

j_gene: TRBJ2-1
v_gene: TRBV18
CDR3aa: CASSPGQGVTYNEQFF

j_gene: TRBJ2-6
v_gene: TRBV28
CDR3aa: CATRVTGANVLTF

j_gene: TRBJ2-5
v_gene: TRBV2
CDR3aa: CASTTELAGEETQYF

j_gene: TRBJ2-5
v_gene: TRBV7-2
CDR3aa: CASSSPIGETQYF

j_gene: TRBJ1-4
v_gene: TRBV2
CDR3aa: CASSGQVGEKLFF

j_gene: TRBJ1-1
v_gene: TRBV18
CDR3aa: CASSPEALGWNTEAFF

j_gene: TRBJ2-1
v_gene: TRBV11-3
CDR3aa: CASSARLGNEQFF

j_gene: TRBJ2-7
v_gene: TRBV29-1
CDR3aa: CSVEAGGDEQYF

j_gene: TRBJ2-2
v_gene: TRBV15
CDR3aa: CATSKRSPTGELFF

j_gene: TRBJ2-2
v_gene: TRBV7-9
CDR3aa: CASSFGDFRNTGELFF

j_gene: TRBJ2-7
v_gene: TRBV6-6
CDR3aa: CASSAGIIYEQYF

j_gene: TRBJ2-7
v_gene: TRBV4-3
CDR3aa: CASSQDRGNEQYF

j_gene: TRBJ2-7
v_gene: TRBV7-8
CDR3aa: CASSSRTALDEQYF

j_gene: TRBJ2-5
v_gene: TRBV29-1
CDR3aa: CSVCTTGLETQYF

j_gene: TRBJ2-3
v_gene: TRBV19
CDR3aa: CASSEGTSGTDTQYF

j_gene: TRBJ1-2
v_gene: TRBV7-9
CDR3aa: CASNPLGVPNYGYTF

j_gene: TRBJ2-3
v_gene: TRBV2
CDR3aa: CASRPHPRATDTQYF

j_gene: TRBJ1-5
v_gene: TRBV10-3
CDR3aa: CANGQISNQPQHF

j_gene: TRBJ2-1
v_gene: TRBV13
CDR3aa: CASSDARGLNEQFF

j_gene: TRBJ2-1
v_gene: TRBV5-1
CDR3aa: CASSLGSGSPHEQFF

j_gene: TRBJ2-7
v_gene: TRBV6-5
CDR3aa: CASSPRGITGYEQYF

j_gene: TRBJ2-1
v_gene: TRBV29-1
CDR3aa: CSAEGGSGEQFF

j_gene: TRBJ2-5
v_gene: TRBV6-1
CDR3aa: CASTTGEETQYF

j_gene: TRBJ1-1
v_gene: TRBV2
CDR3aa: CASSGGDSTEAFF

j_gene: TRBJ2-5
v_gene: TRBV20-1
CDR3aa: CSANGETQYF

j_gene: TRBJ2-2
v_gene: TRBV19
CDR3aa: CASSIQAGDSNTGELFF

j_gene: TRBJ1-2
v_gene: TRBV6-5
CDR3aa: CASRSSRGRDGYTF

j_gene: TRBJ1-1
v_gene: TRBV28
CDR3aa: CASSLPRGWAFF

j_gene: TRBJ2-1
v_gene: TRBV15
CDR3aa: CATRYGRINEQFF

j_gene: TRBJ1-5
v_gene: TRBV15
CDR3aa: CATSRGDGYSNQPQHF

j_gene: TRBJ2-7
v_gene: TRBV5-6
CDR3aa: CASSPDRASYEQYF

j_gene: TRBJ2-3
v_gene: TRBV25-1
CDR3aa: CASSESDRSTDTQYF

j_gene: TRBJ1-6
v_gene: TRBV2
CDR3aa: CASTLSRGGSPLHF

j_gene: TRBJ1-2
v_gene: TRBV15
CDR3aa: CATSRTGGDYGYTF

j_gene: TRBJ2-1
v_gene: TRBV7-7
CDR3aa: CASSVSRDTNNEQFF

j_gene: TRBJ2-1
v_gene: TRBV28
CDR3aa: CASIRRWTGGFNEQFF

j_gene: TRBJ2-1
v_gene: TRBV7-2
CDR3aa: CASSLAGLAGVDEQFF

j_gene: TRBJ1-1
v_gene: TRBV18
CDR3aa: CASSPPDIWYTEAFF

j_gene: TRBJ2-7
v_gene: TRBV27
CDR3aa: CASSQDRPSSYEQYF

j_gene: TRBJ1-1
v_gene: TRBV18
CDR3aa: CASSPPWTGGPNTEAFF

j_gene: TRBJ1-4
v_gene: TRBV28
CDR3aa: CASSFPGRNNEKLFF